This TCR beta chain was recorded in a study of CXCR3-negative and CXCR3-positive naive CD8 T cells. Study conclusions and caveats: Diversity in memory CD8+ cells fell much lower than the comparably high levels seen in both naive subsets. Hydrophobicity was higher for TRB CDR3s found in CXCR3-positive naive cells than in CXCR3-negative naive cells. TRBV-TRBJ usage was similar across naive CXCR3 subsets but distinct in memory cells.

Concerning this clonotype: Its antigen remains unidentified.

TRB cDNA libraries were made by UMI-labeled 5' RACE. One entry per CDR3 protein, without DNA, is what TCRdb gives after re-calling the 5' RACE reads. This table holds approximately 140,000 distinct CDR3 sequences. The clonotype was recovered from a human donor in good health. Some clones in this sample may be carry-over from other donors' samples. The specimen was naive CXCR3+ CD8+ T cells from blood. Subset: CD45RO-CCR7+CD27+CD95- naive CD8+ T cells expressing CXCR3 (TNR3+).

The CDR3 spells CASSLDATPTQPQHF. The chain uses TRBV5-4 and TRBJ1-5; there is no DNA to check the TCRdb D call of TRBD1. The germline V gene has CDR1 SGHNT and CDR2 YYREEE (reference sequence). This CDR3 is 15 amino acids long.